The rows below give T cell receptor beta chains drawn from one sample of a study of beta chain features in type 1 diabetes. Method: immunoSEQ multiplex PCR; TCRdb's copy keeps in-frame clones and lacks some. The sample includes about 360,000 clones, about 12% of them seen just once. Sample: naive CD4+ T cells from blood. The receptors shown here come from a woman under 30 with type 1 diabetes. The CDR3 runs from the conserved cysteine through the conserved F or W. The D gene is left open where the match is weak. Clone size is given for some rows only: seen once, a few or many times, or a class if the clone is expanded.

d_call clone_size j_call v_call cdr3_aa cdr3_nt
TRBD1 - TRBJ1-1 TRBV7-9 CASSSRRGQAMNTEAFF TGTGCCAGCAGCTCCCGGCGGGGACAGGCCATGAACACTGAAGCTTTCTTT
TRBD1 - TRBJ2-7 TRBV11-3 CASSFTGAYEQYF TGTGCCAGCAGCTTTACAGGGGCCTACGAGCAGTACTTC
- - TRBJ2-3 TRBV18 CASSPPSGGNTDTQYF TGTGCCAGCTCACCACCGTCAGGGGGGAATACAGATACGCAGTATTTT
TRBD2 - TRBJ2-1 TRBV27 CASSSTSGSGEQFF TGTGCCAGCAGTTCCACTAGCGGGAGTGGGGAGCAGTTCTTC
- few TRBJ2-6 TRBV5-1 CASTRDSGSGANVLTF TGCGCCAGCACCCGGGACTCCGGATCTGGGGCCAACGTCCTGACTTTC
- - TRBJ2-1 TRBV29-1 CIGGSYNEQFF TGCATAGGAGGCTCCTACAATGAGCAGTTCTTC
- - TRBJ1-5 TRBV7-8 CASSPRRVGYNQPQHF TGTGCCAGCAGCCCCCGCAGGGTTGGGTACAATCAGCCCCAGCATTTT
TRBD1 - TRBJ2-7 TRBV6-6 CASSRDSTYEQYF TGTGCCAGCAGCCGGGACAGCACCTACGAGCAGTACTTC
- - TRBJ2-5 TRBV29-1 CSPKDSQETQYF TGCAGCCCAAAGGACTCGCAAGAGACCCAGTACTTC
TRBD1 - TRBJ2-4 TRBV30 CAWRPPGQAENIQYF TGTGCCTGGAGACCACCTGGACAGGCCGAAAACATTCAGTACTTC
- - TRBJ1-2 TRBV4-2 CASSQLTGMNGYTF TGTGCCAGCAGCCAACTTACAGGGATGAATGGCTACACCTTC
TRBD1 few TRBJ2-7 TRBV19 CASRDRGADEQYF TGTGCCAGTAGGGACAGGGGCGCGGACGAGCAGTACTTC
- - TRBJ2-5 TRBV6-5 CASSYAQGEETQYF TGTGCCAGCAGTTATGCACAGGGAGAAGAGACCCAGTACTTC
- - TRBJ2-7 TRBV25-1 CASSDPPTGSHEQYF TGTGCCAGCAGTGACCCACCGACAGGTTCCCACGAGCAGTACTTC
- few TRBJ1-2 TRBV9 CASSVAGDGYTF TGTGCCAGCAGCGTAGCCGGGGATGGCTACACCTTC
TRBD2 - TRBJ2-1 TRBV9 CASSVGKREAPNEQFF TGTGCCAGCAGCGTAGGTAAGCGGGAGGCCCCTAATGAGCAGTTCTTC
- few TRBJ2-7 TRBV9 CAPEGDVYEQYF TGTGCCCCAGAGGGGGACGTCTACGAGCAGTACTTC
TRBD1 - TRBJ2-5 TRBV14 CASSRDDRGKLETQYF TGTGCCAGCAGCCGAGATGACAGGGGAAAGTTGGAGACCCAGTACTTC
TRBD1 few TRBJ1-1 TRBV18 CASTDRGRNTEAFF TGTGCCAGCACAGACAGGGGCCGGAACACTGAAGCTTTCTTT
TRBD2 - TRBJ2-5 TRBV11-2 CASSFRGGETQYF TGTGCCAGCAGCTTTCGGGGGGGAGAGACCCAGTACTTC
TRBD1 - TRBJ1-1 TRBV7-9 CASSLVYDRGDTEAFF TGTGCCAGCAGCTTAGTCTACGACAGGGGCGACACTGAAGCTTTCTTT
TRBD1 few TRBJ2-1 TRBV7-2 CASSWDRGYNEQFF TGTGCCAGCAGCTGGGACAGGGGCTACAATGAGCAGTTCTTC
- few TRBJ2-3 TRBV19 CASARDSGTQYF TGTGCCAGCGCCAGGGACTCGGGTACGCAGTATTTT
TRBD2 - TRBJ2-1 TRBV5-1 CASSLGTSGKNEQFF TGCGCCAGCAGCCTAGGGACTAGCGGGAAGAATGAGCAGTTCTTC
TRBD1 few TRBJ1-5 TRBV18 CASSLDREQPQHF TGTGCCAGCTCACTGGACAGGGAACAGCCCCAGCATTTT
- - TRBJ1-5 TRBV18 CASSPQGASNQPQHF TGTGCCAGCTCACCACAAGGGGCTAGCAATCAGCCCCAGCATTTT
TRBD2 - TRBJ2-2 TRBV14 CASSPRRLAGHSNTGELFF TGTGCCAGCAGCCCCCGGCGGCTAGCGGGCCATTCGAACACCGGGGAGCTGTTTTTT
- few TRBJ2-7 TRBV2 CASRWPYEQYF TGTGCCAGCAGGTGGCCCTACGAGCAGTACTTC
- - TRBJ1-1 TRBV25-1 CASRGVGRAHTEAFF TGTGCCAGCAGAGGCGTTGGGAGGGCGCACACTGAAGCTTTCTTT